These T cell receptor beta chains were read from a single sample in a study of T cells in tumors after PD-1 blockade. The assay was immunoSEQ multiplex PCR, and TCRdb's table has in-frame clones only and misses some. The sample holds 10,000 to 11,000 clones; around 67% are singletons and the top ten take roughly 14%. Sample: tumor tissue, taken after anti-PD-1 treatment. These receptors were obtained from a human donor with basal cell carcinoma. CDR3s include the opening cysteine and the closing phenylalanine or tryptophan. The D gene is left open where the match is weak. Clone size is stated in some rows and not others, as once, few, many or a class when expanded.

d_call	clone_size	v_call	j_call	cdr3_nt	cdr3_aa
TRBD2	.	TRBV24-1	TRBJ2-7	TGTGCCACCAGTGATCCTAGCGGGGGCCCCTACGAGCAGTACTTC	CATSDPSGGPYEQYF
.	.	TRBV19	TRBJ2-5	TGTGCCAGTAGTATAGGCCCGCAGGAGACCCAGTACTTC	CASSIGPQETQYF
.	.	TRBV24-1	TRBJ1-1	TGTGCCACCAGTAAAGGAATGAACACTGAAGCTTTCTTT	CATSKGMNTEAFF
.	.	TRBV27	TRBJ2-6	TGTGCCAGCAGGGGGCGTGGGGCCAACGTCCTGACTTTC	CASRGRGANVLTF
TRBD1	large	TRBV28	TRBJ1-2	TGTGCCAGCAGTTTACAGGGGGTTAACAATGGCTACACCTTC	CASSLQGVNNGYTF
.	.	TRBV19	TRBJ2-6	TGTGCCAGTAGTATAAGTGTCTCTGGGGCCAACGTCCTGACTTTC	CASSISVSGANVLTF
.	.	TRBV19	TRBJ2-1	TGTGCCAGTAGTATGGTCCGGACCAGCGAGCAGTTCTTC	CASSMVRTSEQFF
TRBD2	few	TRBV24-1	TRBJ2-3	TGTGCCACCAGTGAGGAGGGACTAGCGGGGGGCTTCCTAAGCACAGATACGCAGTATTTT	CATSEEGLAGGFLSTDTQYF
.	few	TRBV27	TRBJ1-5	TGTGCCACCTCAACAGGGTCTTATCAGCCCCAGCATTTT	CATSTGSYQPQHF
TRBD2	few	TRBV19	TRBJ2-3	TGTGCCAGTAGTGTCGGACTAGCGGGACCCTCAGATACGCAGTATTTT	CASSVGLAGPSDTQYF
TRBD1	large	TRBV5-1	TRBJ2-5	TGCGCCAGCAGCTTGGGTTCCGACAGGGCCCAAGAGACCCAGTACTTC	CASSLGSDRAQETQYF
TRBD2	.	TRBV3-1/TRBV3-2	TRBJ2-7	TGTGCCAGCAGCCAAGATTATAGCGGGGGGGCCGGAAAGCAGTACTTC	CASSQDYSGGAGKQYF
.	.	TRBV6-5	TRBJ1-2	TGTGCCAGCAGTTACTCCGAAGGCACAGATCGCGATGGCTACACCTTC	CASSYSEGTDRDGYTF
.	.	TRBV6-6	TRBJ2-2	TGTGCCAGCAGTTTGGAGGTCCCGGGGGAGCTGTTTTTT	CASSLEVPGELFF
.	few	TRBV7-2	TRBJ1-3	TGTGCCAGCAGCTTCCACAGGTCCTCTGGAAACACCATATATTTT	CASSFHRSSGNTIYF
.	few	TRBV4-2	TRBJ2-3	TGTGCCAGCAGCCAAGATACGGATACGCAGTATTTT	CASSQDTDTQYF
.	.	TRBV28	TRBJ2-1	TGTGCCAGCAGAGGGGACAATGAGCAGTTCTTC	CASRGDNEQFF
.	.	TRBV28	TRBJ1-5	TGTGCCAGCAGTTTACCGAGGGGAAACAATCAGCCCCAGCATTTT	CASSLPRGNNQPQHF
.	.	TRBV27	TRBJ2-6	TGTGCCAGCAGTCCAGCCTCTGGGGCCAACGTCCTGACTTTC	CASSPASGANVLTF
.	.	TRBV28	TRBJ2-7	TGTGCCAGCAGCCTTTACAGGGAATACAGCGAGCAGTACTTC	CASSLYREYSEQYF
.	once	TRBV6-6	TRBJ2-7	TGTGCCAGCAGTTCGCGACAGATCTACGAGCAGTACTTC	CASSSRQIYEQYF
.	.	TRBV7-2	TRBJ2-6	TGTGCCAGCAGCTTTAATTTTAGGGGTAGTGGGGCCAACGTCCTGACTTTC	CASSFNFRGSGANVLTF
.	.	TRBV29-1	TRBJ1-4	TGCAGCGTAGAACTTAATGAAAAACTGTTTTTT	CSVELNEKLFF
TRBD2	.	TRBV5-1	TRBJ2-7	TGCGCCAGCAGCTACCAGCGGGGGGGCCCCTACGAGCAGTACTTC	CASSYQRGGPYEQYF
.	once	TRBV6-5	TRBJ1-1	TGTGCCAGCAGTTACTCGACGCGGAAGACGAACACTGAAGCTTTCTTT	CASSYSTRKTNTEAFF
TRBD1	.	TRBV2	TRBJ2-7	TGTGCCAGCAGTCTCCGGACAGGGACCTACGAGCAGTACTTC	CASSLRTGTYEQYF
TRBD2	few	TRBV28	TRBJ2-1	TGTGCCAGCAGACTCGGACTAGCGGGAGTCAATGAGCAGTTCTTC	CASRLGLAGVNEQFF
.	.	TRBV6-5	TRBJ2-3	TGTGCCAGCAGGATACAGGGATCTAGCACAGATACGCAGTATTTT	CASRIQGSSTDTQYF
TRBD1	.	TRBV28	TRBJ1-2	TGTGCCAGCAGTTTAAGGACAGGGGGCGTTAACTATGGCTACACCTTC	CASSLRTGGVNYGYTF
.	medium-sized	TRBV19	TRBJ1-5	TGTGCCAGTAGTATTCCCGCAGGGGCACGGCAGCCCCAGCATTTT	CASSIPAGARQPQHF
.	.	TRBV7-6	TRBJ2-2	TGTGCCAGCAGCTTAGTAACCGGCACCGGGGAGCTGTTTTTT	CASSLVTGTGELFF